The rows below give T cell receptor beta chains drawn from one sample of a study of T-cell memory formation after mild COVID-19. TCRdb recomputed calls from the 5' RACE reads with MiXCR, one row per CDR3 protein. The repertoire has approximately 560,000 distinct CDR3 sequences, around 15% of them found once; the top ten carry about 7.5%. Sequencing was carried out using PBMCs or a T cell subset sorted from them (not recorded which). Receptor source: an adult woman who had mild COVID-19 (a few samples of this study predate the infection). Cell type and time point are not known. Each CDR3 is given with its conserved first and last residue. A D gene is named only where the DNA matches it firmly. Not all rows give a size; the values are once, few, many and, for expanded clones, a class.

j_call v_call d_call clone_size cdr3_nt cdr3_aa
TRBJ1-4 TRBV9 TRBD1 . TGTGCCAGCAGCGTTGGGGACAGGGGACGGTCCCATGAAAAACTGTTTTTT CASSVGDRGRSHEKLFF
TRBJ2-7 TRBV5-4 . few TGTGCCACCGGGGCCACTAACTCCTACGAGCAGTACTTC CATGATNSYEQYF
TRBJ2-3 TRBV11-3 . . TGTGCCAGCAGCTTGTCTTCAGGGCGCGCAGATACGCAGTATTTT CASSLSSGRADTQYF
TRBJ2-1 TRBV5-1 . few TGCGCCAGCAGCCAGGGATTCGGTAGCTCCTACAATGAGCAGTTCTTC CASSQGFGSSYNEQFF
TRBJ1-2 TRBV7-9 . . TGTGCCAGCAGCCCGGGACAACCCGTTGATGGCTACACCTTC CASSPGQPVDGYTF
TRBJ2-2 TRBV9 TRBD2 few TGTGCCAGCAGCGTCGGACGGGGGGCCGGGGAGCTGTTTTTT CASSVGRGAGELFF
TRBJ1-3 TRBV9 . . TGTGCCAGCAGCGTAGAAGCCGGGGTTGTTGCGGTAAACACCATATATTTT CASSVEAGVVAVNTIYF
TRBJ2-7 TRBV20-1 . . TGCAGTGCTGAACCGAGGGTTCTCTCCTACGAGCAGTACTTC CSAEPRVLSYEQYF
TRBJ1-1 TRBV7-9 . . TGTGCCAGCGAGACGAGGATGGGGAACACTGAAGCTTTCTTT CASETRMGNTEAFF
TRBJ2-1 TRBV19 . once TGTGCCAGTAGTATAATAAGCAGCGTATACAATGAGCAGTTCTTC CASSIISSVYNEQFF
TRBJ1-2 TRBV20-1 TRBD1 . TGCAGTGCTAGAGATCGGGGGGACAGAGCTAACTATGGCTACACCTTC CSARDRGDRANYGYTF
TRBJ2-1 TRBV6-2/TRBV6-3 TRBD2 few TGTGCCAGCAGCTCTACCCTCAGCGGGAGGGCCCACAATGAGCAGTTCTTC CASSSTLSGRAHNEQFF
TRBJ2-3 TRBV4-1 TRBD2 once TGCGCCAGCAGCCATCCTAGCGGGGGGGTTACAGATACGCAGTATTTT CASSHPSGGVTDTQYF
TRBJ1-6 TRBV12-3/TRBV12-4 TRBD1 few TGTGCCAGCAGTTCGACAGGGGGTTGGTCACCCCTCCACTTT CASSSTGGWSPLHF
TRBJ1-3 TRBV5-4 TRBD1 . TGTGCCAGCAGCTTGACCGGGACAGGTGGAAACACCATATATTTT CASSLTGTGGNTIYF
TRBJ2-2 TRBV12-3/TRBV12-4 . . TGTGCCAGCAGTAACCGTGAGGGGACCGGGGAGCTGTTTTTT CASSNREGTGELFF
TRBJ1-2 TRBV29-1 . . TGCAGCGTTGAAGCAACCGGGACGTTACCTACCTTC CSVEATGTLPTF
TRBJ2-3 TRBV11-2 . many TGTGCCAGCAGCTTTACCGGGGTCAATACGCAGTATTTT CASSFTGVNTQYF
TRBJ2-1 TRBV5-1 . . TGCGCCAGCAGCTTAGATGGCGGTGGGAGGAATGAGCAGTTCTTC CASSLDGGGRNEQFF
TRBJ2-7 TRBV5-1 TRBD2 . TGCGCCAGCAGCCCCTGGCGGGGGGAATACGAGCAGTACTTC CASSPWRGEYEQYF
TRBJ1-1 TRBV5-1 . . TGCGCCAGCAGCCCCAGCGGGGGAACGAACACTGAAGCTTTCTTT CASSPSGGTNTEAFF
TRBJ2-3 TRBV10-3 TRBD2 few TGTGCCATCAGTGAGTCGCTACTAGCGGGAGGGGGAGATACGCAGTATTTT CAISESLLAGGGDTQYF
TRBJ2-7 TRBV12-3/TRBV12-4 . . TGTGCCAGCAGTCTCCGGACTGTTAGGGACGAGCAGTACTTC CASSLRTVRDEQYF
TRBJ1-5 TRBV20-1 . few TGCAGTGCTAGAGATAGACAGGTTAGCAATCAGCCCCAGCATTTT CSARDRQVSNQPQHF
TRBJ1-5 TRBV12-3/TRBV12-4 . . TGTGCCAGCAGTGTCCCGGGCCTCAATCAGCCCCAGCATTTT CASSVPGLNQPQHF
TRBJ2-2 TRBV10-3 . . TGTGCCATCAGTGAGTCGACAGTGTCGCGAACCGGGGAGCTGTTTTTT CAISESTVSRTGELFF
TRBJ1-1 TRBV24-1 . . TGTGCCACCAGTGACTCGGGACCGATGAACACTGAAGCTTTCTTT CATSDSGPMNTEAFF
TRBJ1-4 TRBV7-9 . few TGTGCCAGCAGCCGCTGGACAGACACTAATGAAAAACTGTTTTTT CASSRWTDTNEKLFF
TRBJ1-2 TRBV5-6 TRBD1 many TGTGCCAGCAGCGTCTACAGGGGGCCGCGGTATGGCTACACCTTC CASSVYRGPRYGYTF
TRBJ2-1 TRBV6-6 TRBD2 few TGTGCCAGCAGTCCCTCGGGACTAGCGGGGGGGTACAATGAGCAGTTCTTC CASSPSGLAGGYNEQFF
TRBJ2-7 TRBV5-1 TRBD1 . TGCGCCAGCAGCCGGACAGGGGGCATATTTGACGAGCAGTACTTC CASSRTGGIFDEQYF
TRBJ1-1 TRBV5-6 . . TGTGCCAGCAGCCTTACAGTTGACCTTAAGAACACTGAAGCTTTCTTT CASSLTVDLKNTEAFF
TRBJ1-3 TRBV6-6 . many TGTGCCAGCAGCAGTTTCCAGGGGACTGGAAACACCATATATTTT CASSSFQGTGNTIYF
TRBJ2-5 TRBV12-3/TRBV12-4 . few TGTGCCAGCAGGGATCAGGGGCAAGAGACCCAGTACTTC CASRDQGQETQYF
TRBJ2-7 TRBV7-2 . . TGTGCCAGCAGCTTATTAGGAGCCTACGAGCAGTACTTC CASSLLGAYEQYF
TRBJ2-7 TRBV18 . . TGTGCCAGCTCAACTGGCCCAGGGTCCTACGAGCAGTACTTC CASSTGPGSYEQYF
TRBJ2-3 TRBV9 . . TGTGCCAGCAGCGTAGGTAGCGGATTCACAGATACGCAGTATTTT CASSVGSGFTDTQYF
TRBJ2-3 TRBV24-1 TRBD2 few TGTGCCACCAAACCGGGAGGAGGCACAGATACGCAGTATTTT CATKPGGGTDTQYF
TRBJ2-1 TRBV9 . . TGTGCCAGCAGCGTATCCCCTAACCCTGAAAGTGAGCAGTTCTTC CASSVSPNPESEQFF
TRBJ2-7 TRBV10-3 TRBD2 few TGTGCCATCAGTGATGGTAGCGGGAGATACGAGCAGTACTTC CAISDGSGRYEQYF
TRBJ2-7 TRBV4-2 . . TGTGCCAGCAGCCACGAAAGCAGGGCAACCTACGAGCAGTACTTC CASSHESRATYEQYF
TRBJ1-3 TRBV6-1 TRBD1 . TGTGCCAGCAGTGGACGGACAGGGACAGGAAACACCATATATTTT CASSGRTGTGNTIYF
TRBJ1-4 TRBV12-3/TRBV12-4 . . TGTGCCAGCAGCCTCCTTGGGACTAATGAAAAACTGTTTTTT CASSLLGTNEKLFF
TRBJ2-4 TRBV11-2 TRBD1 few TGTGCCAGCAGCTTGGTTCGGGACAGGGAAAACATTCAGTACTTC CASSLVRDRENIQYF
TRBJ1-1 TRBV5-6 . . TGTGCCAGCAGCTTGGGATGGTTGGGAAATGAAGCTTTCTTT CASSLGWLGNEAFF
TRBJ1-4 TRBV3-1 TRBD1 . TGTGCCAGCAGCCAACCGGGACAGGGCCTTTATCGTGCTAATGAAAAACTGTTTTTT CASSQPGQGLYRANEKLFF
TRBJ2-7 TRBV6-2/TRBV6-3 . . TGTGCCAGCAGTTACGCACCAAGACCCCTTGTGAGATGGCAGTACTTC CASSYAPRPLVRWQYF
TRBJ2-7 TRBV3-1 TRBD2 few TGTGCCAGCAGCCAAGGTAGGACTAGGCTCGGGGAGCAGTACTTC CASSQGRTRLGEQYF
TRBJ1-5 TRBV27 . . TGTGCCAGCAGTTTACGAGGACGCGGCAATCAGCCCCAGCATTTT CASSLRGRGNQPQHF
TRBJ2-1 TRBV10-3 . . TGTGCCATCAGTGAGACAGCCCTAGCAAATGAGCAGTTCTTC CAISETALANEQFF
TRBJ1-1 TRBV2 TRBD1 . TGTGCCAGCGGCAAACTGACAGGGTCCACTGAAGCTTTCTTT CASGKLTGSTEAFF
TRBJ2-1 TRBV11-2 . few TGTGCCAGCAGCTTCCCCCAGGATAGCGGCTACAATGAGCAGTTCTTC CASSFPQDSGYNEQFF
TRBJ2-5 TRBV7-9 . few TGTGCCAGCAGCGAACGGCACAGAGTCCAAGAGACCCAGTACTTC CASSERHRVQETQYF
TRBJ2-3 TRBV29-1 TRBD2 . TGCAGCGGCTCCGGGACTAGCGGGAGGGCCACAGATACGCAGTATTTT CSGSGTSGRATDTQYF
TRBJ1-2 TRBV7-9 . many TGTGCCAGCAGCTTAGACTACTATGGCTACACCTTC CASSLDYYGYTF